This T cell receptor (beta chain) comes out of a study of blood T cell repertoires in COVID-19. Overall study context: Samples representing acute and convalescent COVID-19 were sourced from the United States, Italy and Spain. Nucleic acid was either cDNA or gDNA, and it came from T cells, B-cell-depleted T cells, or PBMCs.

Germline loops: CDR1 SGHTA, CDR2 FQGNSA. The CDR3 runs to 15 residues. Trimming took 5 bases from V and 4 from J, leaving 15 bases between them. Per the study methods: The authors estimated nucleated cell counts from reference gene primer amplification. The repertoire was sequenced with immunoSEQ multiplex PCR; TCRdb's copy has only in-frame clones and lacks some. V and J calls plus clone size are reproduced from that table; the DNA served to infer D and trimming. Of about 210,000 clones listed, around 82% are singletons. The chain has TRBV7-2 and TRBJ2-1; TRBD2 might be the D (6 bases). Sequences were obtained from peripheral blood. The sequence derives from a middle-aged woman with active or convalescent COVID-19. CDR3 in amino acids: CASSQTSGTYNEQFF. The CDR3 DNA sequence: TGTGCCAGCAGCCAAACTTCCGGGACTTACAATGAGCAGTTCTTC. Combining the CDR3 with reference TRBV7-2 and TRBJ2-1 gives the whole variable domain GAGVSQSPSNKVTEKGKDVELRCDPISGHTALYWYRQSLGQGLEFLIYFQGNSAPDKSGLPSDRFSAERTGGSVSTLTIQRTQQEDSAVYLCASSQTSGTYNEQFFGPGTRLTVL.